This is a list of T cell receptor beta chains from one sample in a study of CD8 T cells in Susac syndrome. TCRdb recomputed calls from the immunoSEQ multiplex PCR reads with MiXCR, one row per CDR3 protein. The data show under 200,000 distinct CDR3 sequences, with roughly 95% seen just once and 0.1% held by the top ten. Sequenced material: CD4+ T cells from PBMCs. Receptors originate from a human donor in good health. CDR3s leave out the opening cysteine and the closing phenylalanine or tryptophan. Each record gives: J gene, clone size, V gene, CDR3 protein. Size is omitted from some rows. Given values are once, few, many or a class for expanded clones.

>TRBJ1-1|-|TRBV28
ASRLPRLRYTEAF
>TRBJ1-5|-|TRBV10-3
AIREGGQPQH
>TRBJ2-5|few|TRBV12-3/TRBV12-4
ASSPGTVQETQY
>TRBJ1-2|-|TRBV3-1
ASSPRTEFSGYT
>TRBJ2-3|-|TRBV30
AWSKGASTDTQY
>TRBJ2-3|-|TRBV6-1
ASSIGSGTGGDTQY
>TRBJ1-4|-|TRBV20-1
SARDSEKLF
>TRBJ1-1|-|TRBV18
ASSPPPPMNTEAF
>TRBJ2-1|-|TRBV29-1
STTAGLAFYNEQF
>TRBJ1-2|-|TRBV5-1
ASSFTGGDYGYT
>TRBJ1-2|-|TRBV12-3/TRBV12-4
ASSHDAALGYT
>TRBJ2-5|-|TRBV20-1
SATPPTGREETQY
>TRBJ2-1|-|TRBV12-3/TRBV12-4
ASSPDRIGHEQF
>TRBJ1-5|-|TRBV20-1
SARVGDQPQH
>TRBJ2-1|-|TRBV24-1
ATSDFLEQF
>TRBJ1-5|-|TRBV3-1
ASSQGQGQPQH
>TRBJ2-1|-|TRBV19
ASSPRHRRQSYNEQF
>TRBJ2-1|-|TRBV27
ASSSRALTKEQF
>TRBJ2-5|-|TRBV20-1
SARDEGGRQETQY
>TRBJ2-2|-|TRBV6-5
ASSRTGNTGELF
>TRBJ1-2|-|TRBV28
ASRLSDRAHGYT
>TRBJ2-3|-|TRBV6-2/TRBV6-3
ASSSQPRQGWY
>TRBJ2-7|-|TRBV7-9
ASSPGLAGAAEQY
>TRBJ2-1|-|TRBV23-1
ASSQGQGRSNEQF
>TRBJ2-3|-|TRBV25-1
ASSRNTDTQY
>TRBJ1-2|-|TRBV27
ASGIIGTGGRRYGYT
>TRBJ2-7|-|TRBV9
ASSVGSEYEQY
>TRBJ2-5|-|TRBV29-1
SGYWGRAPQY
>TRBJ1-2|-|TRBV18
ASSPDSRGGYT
>TRBJ1-2|-|TRBV12-3/TRBV12-4
ASSLVEDHYT
>TRBJ1-1|-|TRBV12-3/TRBV12-4
ASSSGQFGAF
>TRBJ2-3|-|TRBV20-1
SAPSGTDTQY
>TRBJ2-1|-|TRBV29-1
SVDQGTEQF
>TRBJ1-2|-|TRBV9
ASSPDEFRGYT
>TRBJ2-3|-|TRBV9
ASSVVAETTDTQY
>TRBJ1-6|-|TRBV3-1
ASSPGTYNSPLH
>TRBJ1-3|-|TRBV20-1
SASAKSGNTIY
>TRBJ2-3|-|TRBV18
ASSPGSGLTDTQY
>TRBJ1-6|-|TRBV4-1
ASSGRGPLH
>TRBJ2-3|-|TRBV7-2
ASSRLTSDTQY
>TRBJ2-6|-|TRBV20-1
SARDHSSGANVLT
>TRBJ1-1|-|TRBV5-1
ASSPWVGAEAF
>TRBJ1-3|-|TRBV30
AWTPSSGNTIY
>TRBJ2-6|-|TRBV27
ASQSSGANVLT
>TRBJ1-1|-|TRBV29-1
SVGAEGTGEAF
>TRBJ2-1|-|TRBV3-1
ASSFDQGVSYNEQF
>TRBJ2-7|-|TRBV5-1
ASSTTTYEQY